One T cell receptor (beta chain) is described in this entry. This specimen belongs to a study of blood T cell repertoires in COVID-19. Study-wide background: There were acute and convalescent COVID-19 samples, and they came from the United States, Italy and Spain.

V lost 6 bases to trimming and J lost 6 bases; unmatched junction nucleotides: 12. CDR3 size: 15 residues. Looked up from germline, CDR1 is MNHEY and CDR2 is SMNVEV (reference sequence). As originally analysed: Estimation of nucleated cell counts relied on the amplification of reference gene primers. Measured with immunoSEQ multiplex PCR; TCRdb has only the in-frame clones, and not every one. Clone size and the V and J calls come from that table; the DNA yielded D and trimming. The sample has 55,000 to 70,000 clones, 88% seen once. Sequenced: peripheral blood. The chain uses TRBV27 and TRBJ2-7; 9 nucleotides match TRBD2. The sequence derives from a woman between 50 and 59 years old with active or convalescent COVID-19. CDR3 region: CASRVSAGGSPEQYF. CDR3 in DNA: TGTGCCAGCAGGGTTAGCGCGGGAGGGTCGCCCGAGCAGTACTTC.